These 6 T cell receptor beta chains came from one sample sequenced in a study of blood T cell repertoires in COVID-19. TCRdb's copy holds only in-frame clones and misses some; the assay was immunoSEQ multiplex PCR. The data contain a few hundred thousand clones, 87% of them seen just once; the ten biggest clones take up approximately 1.9%. The sample was PBMCs or T cells enriched from blood (not recorded which). Receptor source: a man aged 35 to 55 in a cohort exposed to, infected with or recovered from COVID-19 (not recorded which).

This clone showed up just once. The chain couples TRBV7-3 to TRBJ2-7; 8 bases are shared with TRBD2. In germline, CDR1 is SGHTA, CDR2 FQGTGA. V was clipped by 3 bases and J by 1 base; unmatched bases: 17. This CDR3 is built from 19 residues. CDR3 region: CASSFLWQRELTQSYEQYF. For the CDR3, the DNA is TGTGCCAGCAGCTTTTTGTGGCAGCGGGAGTTAACTCAATCCTACGAGCAGTACTTC.

J is TRBJ1-5 and V is TRBV7-2; TRBD1 matches at 7 bases. The trim removed 0 bases at V and 2 bases at J, leaving 4 bases unmatched. The germline V gene has CDR1 SGHTA and CDR2 FQGNSA. This CDR3 contains 16 residues. The CDR3 DNA is TGTGCCAGCAGCTTAGCCTCAGGGGGTCGCAATCAGCCCCAGCATTTT. Amino acids: CASSLASGGRNQPQHF.

Here the CDR3 reads CASSPGGSLFSGELFF. Here the CDR3 DNA reads TGCGCCAGCAGTCCCGGCGGGAGTTTATTTTCCGGGGAGCTGTTTTTT. The chain is built from TRBV5-1 and TRBJ2-2, with 7 bases that match TRBD2. The V segment lost 5 bases and the J segment 6 bases; nucleotides outside the gene matches: 13. Germline CDR1 reads SGHRS; CDR2 reads YFSETQ. The CDR3 length is 16 residues.

CDR3 protein: CASSRSETQYF. In nucleotides, the CDR3 is TGTGCCAGCAGCCGTAGCGAGACCCAGTACTTC. The chain combines TRBV7-6 with TRBJ2-5; D unclear. Per the germline V gene, CDR1 is SGHVS and CDR2 is FNYEAQ. Trimming pared 5 bases from V and 5 bases from J, leaving 6 bases between. CDR3 size: 11 residues.

The chain carries TRBV6-4 and TRBJ2-7, with a possible D match to TRBD1 (5 bases). V was cut by 2 bases and J by 1 base, with 9 bases left in between. Looked up from germline, CDR1 is MRHNA and CDR2 is SNTAGT. This CDR3 is built from 14 residues. Written as DNA, the CDR3 is TGTGCCAGCAGTGACGGGTCAGGGTCCTACGAGCAGTACTTC. Protein product: CASSDGSGSYEQYF.

V and J are TRBV28 and TRBJ1-5; D remains unclear. Germline-derived CDR1 and CDR2 are MDHEN and SYDVKM. V lost 8 bases and J 2 bases, leaving 13 bases between the germline ends. CDR3 length equals 14 residues. The CDR3 is CASGNSGGNQPQHF. In DNA, the CDR3 is TGTGCCAGCGGAAATTCAGGCGGCAATCAGCCCCAGCATTTT. Combining the CDR3 with reference TRBV28 and TRBJ1-5 gives the whole variable domain DVKVTQSSRYLVKRTGEKVFLECVQDMDHENMFWYRQDPGLGLRLIYFSYDVKMKEKGDIPEGYSVSREKKERFSLILESASTNQTSMYLCASGNSGGNQPQHFGDGTRLSIL.